Listed here is a single TCR beta chain. This entry is derived from a study of blood T cell repertoires in COVID-19. Original methodology: How many nucleated cells were present was estimated from reference gene primer amplification. Using immunoSEQ multiplex PCR, the repertoire was profiled, and TCRdb retains in-frame clones only, with some absent. V and J calls and clone size come straight from that table; D and trimming were deduced from the DNA. The sample includes fewer than 250,000 clones, approximately 86% seen only once; the top ten take around 1.1%. The receptor comes from a man between 25 and 39 years old with acute or convalescent COVID-19. Sequencing was done on a sample of peripheral blood.

CDR3 bases: TGCGCCAGCAGCTTGGCCAGGCACTCTAATGAAAAACTGTTTTTT. Translated, it gives CASSLARHSNEKLFF. The rearrangement uses TRBV5-1 and TRBJ1-4; unclear D gene. The CDR3 contains 15 residues. CDR1 is SGHRS and CDR2 is YFSETQ in the germline V gene. V was trimmed by 0 bases and J by 3 bases, leaving 9 bases between them.